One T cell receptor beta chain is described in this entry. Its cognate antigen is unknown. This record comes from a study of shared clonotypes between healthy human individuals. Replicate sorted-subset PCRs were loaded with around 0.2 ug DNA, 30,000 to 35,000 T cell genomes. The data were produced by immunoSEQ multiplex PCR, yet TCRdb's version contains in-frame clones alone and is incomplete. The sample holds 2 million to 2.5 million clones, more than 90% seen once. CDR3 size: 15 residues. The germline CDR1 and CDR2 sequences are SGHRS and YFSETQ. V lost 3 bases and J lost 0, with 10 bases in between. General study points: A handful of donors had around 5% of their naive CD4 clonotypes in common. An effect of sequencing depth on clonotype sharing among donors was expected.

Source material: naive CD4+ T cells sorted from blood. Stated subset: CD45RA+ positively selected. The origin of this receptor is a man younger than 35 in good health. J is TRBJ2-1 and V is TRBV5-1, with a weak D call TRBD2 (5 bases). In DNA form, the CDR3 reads TGCGCCAGCAGCTCGATAGGAGGCTCCTACAATGAGCAGTTCTTC. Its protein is CASSSIGGSYNEQFF.